Sequencing of this T cell receptor beta chain was carried out in a study of T cell responses to AZD1222 COVID-19 vaccine. Study results and caveats: The study identified only six AZD1222 recipients as seropositive at baseline. Unmutated variant regions reportedly attract nearly half of all spike-specific TCRs. Distributed over spike, vaccine-associated CD4 TCRs predominated at 160-218 and 743-854.

Sequencing used immunoSEQ multiplex PCR; TCRdb keeps in-frame clones, though not all of them. Among about 61,000 clones listed, about 81% were seen once. To note about this clone: As yet, its antigen is unknown. Additional DNA sequences in this sample encode the identical CDR3.

Germline V lookup: CDR1 LGHNA, CDR2 YNFKEQ. J was trimmed by 1 base and V by 1 base; bases with no gene match: 2. This CDR3 comprises 15 residues. Second doses at about 4 or about 12 weeks were pooled. This TCR derives from an adult who received the AZD1222 COVID-19 vaccine. The chain recombines TRBV4-2 with TRBJ2-7; 9 bases fit TRBD2. The sequenced sample was peripheral blood, obtained 28 days after the second AZD1222 dose. DNA of the CDR3: TGTGCCAGCAGCCAAGGACTAGCGGCATCCTACGAGCAGTACTTC. This sequence encodes CASSQGLAASYEQYF.